This TCR beta chain was recorded in a study of metastatic and nonmetastatic thyroid tumors. Study outcomes and limitations: It was reportedly found that TCR beta diversity was significantly higher in malignant thyroid tumors than in benign nodules, a difference seen in both blood and tumor samples.

By sample share, this clone is medium-sized. Its cognate antigen is unknown. Prior to thyroid surgery, none of the patients had received any treatment. TCRdb called clones again from the PCR reads with MiXCR. The sample includes approximately 38,000 clones, about 16% seen only once; the top ten take less than 4.5%. The CDR3 contains 13 residues. Germline lookup yields CDR1 SNHLY and CDR2 FYNNEI. V shed 5 bases and J shed 7 bases, with 14 bases lying between them. This clonotype was sampled from a female donor with papillary thyroid cancer or a benign thyroid nodule (not recorded which). Some clones in this sample may be carry-over from other donors' samples. This chain links TRBV2 with TRBJ1-1; no definite D call. The material sequenced was blood. The CDR3 protein is CASSYDPGIEAFF. The CDR3 coding sequence is TGTGCCAGCAGTTACGACCCAGGTATTGAAGCTTTCTTT.